This entry lists 17 T cell receptor beta chains sequenced from one sample in a study of blood T cells in healthy people across ages. It was with a sample-barcoded 5' primer and a J-beta primer mix that a second PCR of roughly 7 to 12 cycles was run. TCRdb reprocessed the 5' RACE reads with MiXCR, giving one entry per CDR3 protein. The sample lists hundreds of thousands of distinct CDR3 sequences, roughly 43% occurring once. The sample was blood. The receptors come from a man aged 80 or over in good health.

This clonotype came up a few times. The J gene is TRBJ2-1, the V gene TRBV7-9; TRBD2 agrees at 13 bases. CDR1 and CDR2 from the germline V gene are SEHNR and FQNEAQ (reference sequence). After removal of 5 bases from V and 6 bases from J, the junction contained 13 bases not matched to a gene. The CDR3 length is 18 residues. The CDR3: CASSKTARGTSGTNEQFF. Here the CDR3 DNA reads TGTGCCAGCAGCAAGACGGCCAGGGGGACTAGCGGGACCAATGAGCAGTTCTTC.

There are a few counts of this clonotype. The rearrangement uses TRBV10-3 and TRBJ2-7, with no clear D. This CDR3 has 12 residues. The germline V and J ends were trimmed by 4 bases and 3 bases, with 7 bases remaining between them. The germline gives CDR1 ENHRY, CDR2 SYGVKD. CDR3 nucleotides: TGTGCCATCAGTGCTAGGGACTACGAGCAGTACTTC. It encodes CAISARDYEQYF.

The J gene is TRBJ2-1, the V gene TRBV11-2; 7 bases map to TRBD2. Near its end, the DNA agrees better with TRBJ2-7, so the J call may be wrong. The CDR3 consists of 15 residues. Germline CDR1 reads SGHAT; CDR2 reads FQNNGV. CDR3 sequence: CASSPGLDPYNEQYF. The CDR3, as DNA: TGTGCCAGCAGCCCCGGACTAGACCCGTACAATGAGCAGTACTTC.

The chain employs TRBV6-5 and TRBJ2-4; TRBD2 might be the D (5 bases). TRBJ2-7 explains the end of the DNA better; the J call may be wrong. The CDR3 runs 13 residues. Germline lookup yields CDR1 MNHEY and CDR2 SVGAGI. The CDR3 region is CASSDVIGSEQYF. The DNA of the CDR3 is TGTGCCAGCAGTGACGTGATTGGGAGCGAGCAGTACTTC.

V and J are TRBV6-5 and TRBJ2-3, with no clear D. The CDR3 is made up of 15 amino acids. V lost 2 bases and J lost 6, with 15 bases in between. Germline V gene lookup returns CDR1 MNHEY and CDR2 SVGAGI. The CDR3 loop is CASSYSRGFTDTQYF. DNA of the CDR3: TGTGCCAGCAGTTACAGTAGAGGATTTACGGATACGCAGTATTTT.

The gene calls are TRBV3-1 and TRBJ1-1; a possible D gene is TRBD1 (6 bases). CDR3 length: 16 amino acids. Looked up from germline, CDR1 is LGHDT and CDR2 is YNNKEL (reference sequence). V shed 1 base and J shed 5 bases, with 17 bases lying between them. CDR3 DNA: TGTGCCAGCAGCCAAGTAGGGGACCGGAGGGGGACTGAAGCTTTCTTT. Translated, it gives CASSQVGDRRGTEAFF.

To note about this clonotype: One end of the junction does not line up with germline, which may come from a read error. The chain uses TRBV6-1 and TRBJ1-2, with TRBD1 identical over 8 bases. This CDR3 spans 16 amino acids. In germline, CDR1 is MNHNS, CDR2 SASEGT. The CDR3, as DNA: TGTGCCAGCAGTGACAGGGGGCGACAGAATAACGATGGCTACACCTTC. As protein: CASSDRGRQNNDGYTF.

This chain joins TRBV9 and TRBJ1-6; D is ambiguous. The CDR3 covers 16 residues. V dropped 4 bases and J dropped 8 bases, with 19 bases sitting between them. CDR1 is SGDLS and CDR2 is YYNGEE in the germline V gene. CDR3 loop: CASSKAGVSSDSPLHF. Written as DNA, the CDR3 is TGTGCCAGCAGCAAGGCGGGCGTCTCCTCGGATTCACCCCTCCACTTT.

This chain uses TRBV7-2 with TRBJ2-6; perhaps TRBD1 as D (5 bases). The ends were cut back, 1 base at V and 4 bases at J, with 8 bases in the middle. Germline V gene data show CDR1 as SGHTA and CDR2 as FQGNSA. The CDR3 sequence is 15 residues long. The CDR3 DNA is TGTGCCAGCAGCTTAGGGACAACCGGGGCCAACGTCCTGACTTTC. Translating it yields CASSLGTTGANVLTF.

The V gene is TRBV7-6, the J gene TRBJ2-3; 7 bases match TRBD2. The length of the CDR3 is 16 residues. V dropped 3 bases and J dropped 4; count of bases not matched to a gene: 10. Germline CDR1 and CDR2: SGHVS and FNYEAQ. The CDR3 spells CASSLGGGSGSDTQYF. The CDR3 DNA is TGTGCCAGCAGCTTGGGGGGAGGGTCTGGGTCAGATACGCAGTATTTT.

A few counts support this clonotype. V gene TRBV14 combines with J gene TRBJ2-1; 10 positions agree with TRBD1. The CDR3 sequence is 16 residues long. The V gene end was trimmed by 5 bases and the J gene end by 0 bases; junction bases not matched to a gene: 4. CDR1 and CDR2 from the germline V gene are SGHDN and FVKESK. The CDR3 here is CASSLDRGVSYNEQFF. DNA for the CDR3: TGTGCCAGCAGCTTGGACAGGGGGGTCTCCTACAATGAGCAGTTCTTC.

The genes are TRBV6-1 and TRBJ2-3; D unclear. The germline V gene encodes CDR1 MNHNS and CDR2 SASEGT. CDR3 size: 12 residues. V was clipped by 2 bases and J by 8 bases, with 8 bases between them. The CDR3 coding sequence is TGTGCCAGCAGTGAATCTGCCGGTACGCAGTATTTT. Translated, it gives CASSESAGTQYF.

This clonotype has just a few counts. The V and J genes are TRBV5-1 and TRBJ2-1; 10 bases map to TRBD2. The trim removed 0 bases at V and 10 bases at J, leaving 7 bases unmatched. Looked up from germline, CDR1 is SGHRS and CDR2 is YFSETQ. The length of the CDR3 is 15 residues. CDR3 coding DNA: TGCGCCAGCAGCTTGGCCCTAGCGGGAGTAAGAGAGCAGTTCTTC. Translating gives CASSLALAGVREQFF.

This clonotype turned up a few times. The chain recombines TRBV11-3 with TRBJ2-5; TRBD2 matches at 8 bases. Germline loops: CDR1 SGHNT, CDR2 YENEEA. The CDR3 consists of 14 residues. Unmatched junction bases numbered 7, after V lost 3 bases and J lost 7 bases. The CDR3 protein is CASSLTSGSGTQYF. Written as DNA, the CDR3 is TGTGCCAGCAGCTTGACCAGCGGGAGTGGGACCCAGTACTTC. Using reference TRBV11-3 and TRBJ2-5 for the parts outside the CDR3, the full variable domain is EAGVVQSPRYKIIEKKQPVAFWCNPISGHNTLYWYLQNLGQGPELLIRYENEEAVDDSQLPKDRFSAERLKGVDSTLKIQPAELGDSAVYLCASSLTSGSGTQYFGPGTRLLVL.

The V gene is TRBV7-2, the J gene TRBJ1-4; D is unresolved. The CDR3 has 14 residues. Germline V gives CDR1 SGHTA, CDR2 FQGNSA. The V and J ends lost 5 bases and 0 bases respectively, with 7 bases between them. The DNA of the CDR3 is TGTGCCAGCAGCGGGGATGCAACTAATGAAAAACTGTTTTTT. Protein product: CASSGDATNEKLFF. Full variable domain (outside the CDR3, taken from reference TRBV7-2 and TRBJ1-4): GAGVSQSPSNKVTEKGKDVELRCDPISGHTALYWYRQSLGQGLEFLIYFQGNSAPDKSGLPSDRFSAERTGGSVSTLTIQRTQQEDSAVYLCASSGDATNEKLFFGSGTQLSVL.

This clonotype was detected only a few times. At one boundary the junction diverges from the germline segment, which might be a read error. The rearrangement links TRBV18 to TRBJ2-5; perhaps TRBD2 as D (5 bases). Gene TRBJ2-4 matches the end of the DNA better, so the J call may be wrong. The CDR3 is 14 amino acids. Germline values: CDR1 KGHSH, CDR2 LQKENI. The CDR3 reads CASSPGGAKNIQYF. For the CDR3, the DNA is TGTGCCAGCTCACCCGGAGGAGCCAAGAACATTCAGTACTTC.

This rearrangement joins TRBV27 to TRBJ1-1, with D uncertain. Trimming shortened V by 10 bases and J by 1 base, and 19 bases separated the two germline ends. CDR1 is MNHEY and CDR2 is SMNVEV in the germline V gene (reference sequence). The CDR3 contains 15 residues. The CDR3 nucleotides read TGTGCCACCACAAGGACGGGTAAGGGGAACACTGAAGCTTTCTTT. Its protein product is CATTRTGKGNTEAFF.